These 10 T cell receptor beta chains originate from one sample sequenced in a study of cytomegalovirus exposure and HLA in healthy donors. The PCR employed 60 Vbeta primers together with 13 Jbeta primers. Data came from immunoSEQ multiplex PCR; TCRdb stores just in-frame clones and leaves some out. The data contain around 90,000 clones, approximately 80% of them singletons. Input material: PBMCs. The source of these receptors is a woman aged 35 to 49 in good health and CMV-seronegative.

The chain uses TRBV19 and TRBJ1-1, with D possibly TRBD1 on 5 matching bases. The germline V gene has CDR1 LNHDA and CDR2 SQIVND (reference sequence). V shed 2 bases and J shed 7 bases, with 14 bases lying between them. The CDR3 is made up of 14 amino acids. In DNA form, the CDR3 reads TGTGCCAGTAGTATACCGGGAGGGGCAGGTGAAGCTTTCTTT. The encoded protein is CASSIPGGAGEAFF.

The chain carries TRBV5-1 and TRBJ1-2; the match to TRBD1 covers 7 bases. V gave up 0 bases and J gave up 5 bases; unmatched junction bases: 1. The germline V gene has CDR1 SGHRS and CDR2 YFSETQ. The length of the CDR3 is 13 residues. CDR3 amino acids: CASSLGDSYGYTF. The CDR3 nucleotides read TGCGCCAGCAGCTTGGGGGACAGTTATGGCTACACCTTC.

The chain joins TRBV6-6 to TRBJ1-2; no reliable D call. Germline V gene data show CDR1 as MNHNY and CDR2 as SVGAGI (reference sequence). The CDR3 covers 14 residues. V lost 5 bases and J 2 bases, leaving 12 bases between the germline ends. The CDR3 spells CASSQNRQNYGYTF. In nucleotides, the CDR3 is TGTGCCAGCAGTCAGAACCGACAAAACTATGGCTACACCTTC.

The CDR3 bases are TGTGCCAGCAGGGACAGTCCCTACGAGCAGTACTTC. This translates into CASRDSPYEQYF. The chain uses TRBV6-5 and TRBJ2-7; perhaps TRBD1 as D (6 bases). CDR3 length: 12 residues. V was trimmed by 6 bases and J by 2 bases, leaving 8 bases between them. Germline CDR1 reads MNHEY; CDR2 reads SVGAGI.

The chain is built from TRBV19 and TRBJ1-5, with D hard to call. Germline CDR1 and CDR2: LNHDA and SQIVND (reference sequence). The V gene lost 2 bases and the J gene lost 4 bases, with 9 bases spanning the gap. The CDR3 consists of 14 residues. CDR3 sequence (DNA): TGTGCCAGTAGTATATCCAGGCTAAATCAGCCCCAGCATTTT. It encodes CASSISRLNQPQHF.

V gene TRBV11-2 combines with J gene TRBJ2-7; D uncertain. CDR1 is SGHAT, CDR2 FQNNGV, per germline. There are 15 residues in the CDR3. Trimming took off 4 bases at V and 0 bases at J, with 13 bases between the two ends. The CDR3 spells CASSSPRLNSYEQYF. The DNA for the CDR3 is TGTGCCAGCAGCTCCCCCCGACTTAACTCCTACGAGCAGTACTTC.

V is TRBV6-8 and J is TRBJ2-2; unclear D gene. CDR1 MNHGY and CDR2 SAAAGT come from the germline V gene. Trimming left V 4 bases short and J 11 bases short, with 14 bases between. The CDR3 is made up of 13 amino acids. The CDR3 protein is CASSSSPVSELFF. CDR3 DNA sequence: TGTGCCAGCAGTTCCTCCCCTGTGAGTGAGCTGTTTTTT.

J is TRBJ1-2 and V is TRBV4-1, with 9 bases matching TRBD1. The CDR3 sequence is 16 residues long. Looked up from germline, CDR1 is MGHRA and CDR2 is YSYEKL. The V and J ends lost 0 bases and 2 bases, in that order; junction bases with no gene match: 4. The CDR3 here is CASSQESDRGNYGYTF. In DNA form, the CDR3 reads TGCGCCAGCAGCCAAGAATCGGACAGGGGCAACTATGGCTACACCTTC.

The table lists this clone with a few counts. The chain employs TRBV28 and TRBJ1-3; no clear D gene. V shed 3 bases and J shed 4 bases, with 4 bases lying between them. This CDR3 comprises 12 residues. Germline values: CDR1 MDHEN, CDR2 SYDVKM. The CDR3 DNA reads TGTGCCAGCAGTTTCGGGGGAAACACCATATATTTT. Translated: CASSFGGNTIYF.

The chain links TRBV7-6 to TRBJ1-2, with D unresolved. This CDR3 is built from 16 residues. V was cut by 4 bases and J by 0 bases, with 15 bases left in between. Germline V gives CDR1 SGHVS, CDR2 FNYEAQ. The CDR3 DNA reads as TGTGCCAGCAGCTCCACTCCGAAACCGGCTAACTATGGCTACACCTTC. This gives the protein CASSSTPKPANYGYTF.